These 7 T cell receptor beta chains came from one sample sequenced in a study of tumor-infiltrating lymphocytes in primary liver carcinoma. The approximately 20-31 mg bulk tissue piece was not sorted before simultaneous RNA and DNA extraction. TCR beta cDNA was prepared out of around 460 ng total RNA by means of a constant-region primer. Employing slightly modified ARM-PCR, three nested multiplex PCR rounds were run, and these gave rise to the TCR beta libraries. A C-beta reverse primer and TRBV1-TRBV30 forward primers served in each of the first two PCR rounds, at about 9 cycles apiece. One entry per CDR3 protein, called by TCRdb with MiXCR from the multiplex PCR reads. This table holds tens of thousands of distinct CDR3 sequences, roughly 77% found once. Sequencing was performed on liver tumor tissue from sampling region 2. Subset meaning: tumor region T2, inferior pole. The receptor source for this set is a man in his forties with primary liver carcinoma and hepatitis B virus infection.

CDR3 bases: TGTGCCAGCAACTCCAGACTAGTGGGAGCGGAGCAGTTCTTC. This sequence encodes CASNSRLVGAEQFF. The V call is TRBV7-8, the J call TRBJ2-1; D possibly corresponds to TRBD2 (6 bases). Per the germline V gene, CDR1 is SGHVS and CDR2 is FQNEAQ. Trimming removed 7 bases from V and 10 bases from J, with 20 bases in between. CDR3 length: 14 residues.

The genes are TRBV11-2 and TRBJ1-1; TRBD1 agrees at 9 bases. Trimming cost V 6 bases and J 11 bases; bases outside gene matches: 16. The CDR3 is 15 amino acids. In germline, CDR1 is SGHAT, CDR2 FQNNGV. CDR3 sequence: CASSRTILGQGEAFF. In DNA form, the CDR3 reads TGTGCCAGCAGTCGTACGATTCTGGGACAGGGCGAGGCTTTCTTT.

Comment on this clonotype: Because it lacks the conserved phenylalanine or tryptophan at the end, this CDR3 is likely a read error. CDR3 DNA sequence: TGTGCCAGCAGCTTAACTGAGACCGCCTACGAGCAGTACCTC. Amino acids: CASSLTETAYEQYL. The chain recombines TRBV11-2 with TRBJ2-7; D uncertain. This CDR3 contains 14 residues. V lost 2 bases, J lost 2 bases, and 10 bases lay in between. CDR1 and CDR2 (germline): SGHAT, FQNNGV.

About this clonotype itself: As the CDR3 is not closed by the conserved phenylalanine or tryptophan, this likely results from a read error. The CDR3 bases are TGCGCCAGCAGAGGACGGTTAGATACGCAGTATTCT. It codes for CASRGRLDTQYS. This chain links TRBV5-1 with TRBJ2-3, with D hard to call. The CDR3 is 12 residues long. Germline V CDR1 and CDR2: SGHRS, YFSETQ. Trimming took off 5 bases at V and 5 bases at J, with 9 bases between the two ends.

As for this clonotype: The germline gene is not matched at one end of the junction; a read error may be the cause. V is TRBV7-8 and J is TRBJ1-5; possible D gene TRBD1, 5 bases. The CDR3 covers 14 residues. CDR1 is SGHVS, CDR2 FQNEAQ, per germline. The CDR3 loop is CAGSSGTFNRPHHF. CDR3 nucleotides: TGTGCCGGCAGCTCTGGGACCTTCAATCGGCCCCACCATTTT.

The rearrangement links TRBV11-1 to TRBJ1-1, with 8 bases fitting TRBD1. The CDR3 contains 14 residues. Germline assignment: CDR1 SGHAT and CDR2 FQDESV (reference sequence). The DNA of the CDR3 is TGTGCGCCCGGGACAGGAGGTTCAGACACTGAAGCTTTCTTT. Its protein is CAPGTGGSDTEAFF.

As to this clonotype: Compared with germline, one end of the junction differs, possibly owing to a read error. V gene TRBV6-6 combines with J gene TRBJ2-2, with D tentatively TRBD2 (5 bases). The CDR3 sequence is 16 residues long. Per germline, CDR1 MNHNY and CDR2 SVGAGI (reference sequence). The DNA for the CDR3 is TGTGCCAGCAGTCCCGGGCCCACTTCGGATACCGGGGTGCTGTTTTTT. Amino acids: CASSPGPTSDTGVLFF.